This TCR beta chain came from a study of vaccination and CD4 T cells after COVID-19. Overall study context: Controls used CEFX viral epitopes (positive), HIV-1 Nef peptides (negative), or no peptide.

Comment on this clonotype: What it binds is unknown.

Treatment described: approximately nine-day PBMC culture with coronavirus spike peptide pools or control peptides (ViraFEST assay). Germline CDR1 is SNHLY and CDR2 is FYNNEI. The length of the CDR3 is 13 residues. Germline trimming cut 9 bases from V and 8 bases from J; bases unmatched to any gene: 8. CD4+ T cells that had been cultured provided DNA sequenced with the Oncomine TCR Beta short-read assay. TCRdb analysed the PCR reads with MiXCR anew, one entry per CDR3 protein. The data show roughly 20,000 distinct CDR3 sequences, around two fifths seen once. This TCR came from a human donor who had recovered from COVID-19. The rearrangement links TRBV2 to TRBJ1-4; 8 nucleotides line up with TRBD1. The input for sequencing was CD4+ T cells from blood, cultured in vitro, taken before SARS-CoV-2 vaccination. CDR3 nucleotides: TGTGCCAGTGGGACAGGCCTTCGAGAAAAACTGTTTTTT. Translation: CASGTGLREKLFF.